In its sample, the clone carrying this T cell receptor (beta chain) was seen once. Germline V gives CDR1 SQVTM, CDR2 ANQGSEA. With 6 bases removed from V and 5 bases from J, the gap between germline ends came to 10 bases. This CDR3 spans 12 amino acids. Measured with immunoSEQ multiplex PCR; TCRdb has only the in-frame clones, and not every one. The sample holds roughly 97,000 clones; over 70% are singletons and the top ten take 15%. The data originate from a study of blood T cell repertoires in COVID-19. Study-level background: Some COVID-19 samples were acute and others convalescent; all came from the United States, Italy and Spain.

Material for sequencing was peripheral blood. This receptor was identified in a man aged 50-59 years with acute or convalescent COVID-19. This rearrangement joins TRBV29-1 to TRBJ2-2, with D possibly being TRBD1 (6 bases). The CDR3 protein is CSVVQGTGELFF. The CDR3 region has the DNA TGCAGCGTGGTGCAGGGGACCGGGGAGCTGTTTTTT.